The 10 T cell receptor beta chains below all came from one sample that was sequenced in a study of blood T cell repertoires in COVID-19. Sequencing used immunoSEQ multiplex PCR; TCRdb keeps in-frame clones, though not all of them. This sample carries 150,000 to 200,000 clones, around 80% of them seen once, and the ten largest clones take 9.5% to 11%. Material for sequencing was PBMCs or T cells enriched from blood (not recorded which). Receptors originate from a man in his forties or fifties who had recovered from COVID-19.

The V gene is TRBV6-5, the J gene TRBJ1-2; D is unclear. Germline V CDR1 and CDR2: MNHEY, SVGAGI. CDR3 length: 14 amino acids. V lost 6 bases and J 4 bases, leaving 15 bases between the germline ends. The CDR3 region is CASSPWTTSYGYTF. The CDR3 coding sequence is TGTGCCAGCAGCCCGTGGACTACCTCCTATGGCTACACCTTC.

V is TRBV6-4 and J is TRBJ1-6; D gene ambiguous. The germline V and J ends were trimmed by 5 bases and 1 base, with 12 bases remaining between them. The CDR3 has 16 residues. The germline CDR1 and CDR2 sequences are MRHNA and SNTAGT. The CDR3: CASSPDGRSYNSPLHF. CDR3 DNA sequence: TGTGCCAGCAGTCCGGACGGGAGGTCCTATAATTCACCCCTCCACTTT.

The chain carries TRBV7-9 and TRBJ1-6; a weak D match, TRBD1 (6 bases). This CDR3 spans 12 amino acids. V was trimmed by 1 base and J by 15 bases, leaving 10 bases between them. Germline CDR1 is SEHNR and CDR2 is FQNEAQ (reference sequence). The DNA for the CDR3 is TGTGCCAGCAGCTTAGTGTCAGGGGACCTCCACTTT. Protein sequence: CASSLVSGDLHF.

This clone has a handful of counts. The chain combines TRBV18 with TRBJ1-1, with D possibly being TRBD1 (6 bases). V lost 3 bases and J 3 bases, leaving 11 bases between the germline ends. The CDR3 extends over 14 amino acids. Looked up from germline, CDR1 is KGHSH and CDR2 is LQKENI. CDR3: CASSPRQEDTEAFF. The CDR3 nucleotides are TGTGCCAGCTCACCGAGACAGGAAGACACTGAAGCTTTCTTT.

The chain carries TRBV19 and TRBJ1-5; the match to TRBD1 covers 10 bases. J lost 0 bases, V lost 8 bases, and 4 bases had no gene match. This CDR3 is 15 amino acids long. CDR1 LNHDA and CDR2 SQIVND come from the germline V gene (reference sequence). The CDR3 nucleotides are TGTGCCAGTCAGAGACAGGGGGCTAGCAATCAGCCCCAGCATTTT. This encodes CASQRQGASNQPQHF.

The chain uses TRBV10-3 and TRBJ1-1; D perhaps matches TRBD1 (5 bases). V lost 3 bases and J lost 2, with 13 bases in between. Per the germline V gene, CDR1 is ENHRY and CDR2 is SYGVKD. The CDR3 extends over 15 amino acids. The CDR3 spells CAISDNGAINTEAFF. Here the CDR3 DNA reads TGTGCCATCAGTGATAATGGGGCCATCAACACTGAAGCTTTCTTT.

This rearrangement joins TRBV5-5 to TRBJ2-7; D possibly corresponds to TRBD2 (6 bases). Between the trimmed V and J ends, which lost 6 bases and 3 bases, there was a span of 19 bases. The CDR3 is 15 amino acids. CDR1 SGHKS and CDR2 YYEKEE come from the germline V gene (reference sequence). CDR3 residues: CASTYRASVNYEQYF. In nucleotides, the CDR3 is TGTGCCAGCACCTACCGGGCTAGCGTAAACTACGAGCAGTACTTC.

V usage is TRBV27 and J usage is TRBJ1-2, with 7 positions matching TRBD1. The length of the CDR3 is 14 residues. After removal of 5 bases from V and 2 bases from J, the junction contained 5 bases not matched to a gene. Germline V gene data show CDR1 as MNHEY and CDR2 as SMNVEV (reference sequence). DNA of the CDR3: TGTGCCAGCAGTCGAGGACAGGTGAACTATGGCTACACCTTC. Protein sequence: CASSRGQVNYGYTF.

The V call is TRBV6-5, the J call TRBJ1-2, with TRBD1 as a possible D gene (6 bases). There are 14 residues in the CDR3. Germline CDR1 reads MNHEY; CDR2 reads SVGAGI. V gave up 7 bases and J gave up 8 bases, with 20 bases separating them. The CDR3 nucleotides read TGTGCCAGCACGCGCGACAGGTCCCGTAACGGCTACACCTTC. This translates into CASTRDRSRNGYTF.

The V gene is TRBV14, the J gene TRBJ1-2; maybe TRBD1 (5 bases). Germline-derived CDR1 and CDR2 are SGHDN and FVKESK. V lost 1 base and J lost 4, with 13 bases in between. The CDR3 is made up of 15 amino acids. CDR3 sequence: CASSQGSSGVYGYTF. The CDR3 DNA sequence: TGTGCCAGCAGCCAAGGGTCCTCGGGGGTCTATGGCTACACCTTC.